This T cell receptor beta chain was captured by sequencing in a study of multiple sclerosis patients with progressive multifocal leukoencephalopathy. Described time point: time of PML onset. Detection of JC virus DNA in cerebrospinal fluid confirmed PML diagnosed from clinical and MRI findings. PML in natalizumab-treated patients developed after between roughly 15 and 60 months of natalizumab therapy. The data were produced by immunoSEQ multiplex PCR, yet TCRdb's version contains in-frame clones alone and is incomplete. The sample yields roughly 30,000 clones, approximately 90% seen once. The specimen was PBMCs, collected from a patient treated with natalizumab. This receptor was identified in a woman aged 40 to 50 with progressive multifocal leukoencephalopathy.

The chain's CDR3 is CASSSRVNADTQYF. The CDR3 bases are TGTGCCAGCAGCTCAAGGGTGAATGCAGATACGCAGTATTTT. V and J are TRBV7-2 and TRBJ2-3; no clear D. Trimming took 4 bases from V and 4 from J, leaving 12 bases between them. Germline V gene data show CDR1 as SGHTA and CDR2 as FQGNSA. CDR3 length: 14 amino acids.